Listed below are T cell receptor beta chains from one sample, sequenced in a study of cytomegalovirus exposure and HLA in healthy donors. Generated by immunoSEQ multiplex PCR, the TCRdb table keeps only in-frame clones and is missing some. The sample lists roughly 190,000 clones, roughly four fifths seen once, with less than 4% in the top ten. Sequenced material: PBMCs. The receptors were gathered from a woman aged 30 to 39 in good health and CMV-seropositive. CDR3s include the opening cysteine and the closing phenylalanine or tryptophan. The D gene is left open where the match is weak. Rows may omit the clone size; those that give it use once, few, many or a size class.

length: 14; size: few; V: TRBV5-1; D: NA; J: TRBJ1-1; DNA: TGCGCCAGCAGCTTCGACAGGCGGAACACTGAAGCTTTCTTT; CDR3: CASSFDRRNTEAFF
length: 13; size: NA; V: TRBV7-2; D: NA; J: TRBJ2-7; DNA: TGTGCCAGCGGCTGGGGGGGGCGCTTCGAGCAGTACTTC; CDR3: CASGWGGRFEQYF
length: 14; size: NA; V: TRBV15; D: NA; J: TRBJ2-7; DNA: TGTGCCACCAGCAGAGTTGAGACAGCCTACGAGCAGTACTTC; CDR3: CATSRVETAYEQYF
length: 14; size: once; V: TRBV6-1; D: TRBD2; J: TRBJ2-1; DNA: TGTGCCAGCAGTGGGGTAGCGGGAGACCATGAGCAGTTCTTC; CDR3: CASSGVAGDHEQFF
length: 15; size: NA; V: TRBV28; D: TRBD1; J: TRBJ2-2; DNA: TGTGCCAGCAGACCCTTCGACAGGGGGCCCGGGGAGCTGTTTTTT; CDR3: CASRPFDRGPGELFF
length: 12; size: NA; V: TRBV7-8; D: NA; J: TRBJ2-3; DNA: TGTGCCAGCGCGCCAGGCAGCGATACGCAGTATTTT; CDR3: CASAPGSDTQYF
length: 18; size: NA; V: TRBV28; D: TRBD1; J: TRBJ1-3; DNA: TGTGCCAGCAGTTTAGGTGGGCTGGACAGGTACTCTGGAAACACCATATATTTT; CDR3: CASSLGGLDRYSGNTIYF
length: 13; size: NA; V: TRBV27; D: NA; J: TRBJ2-7; DNA: TGTGCCAGCAGTGGCGGGAACTCCTACGAGCAGTACTTC; CDR3: CASSGGNSYEQYF
length: 15; size: few; V: TRBV5-1; D: TRBD2; J: TRBJ2-1; DNA: TGCGCCAGCAGCTTTGACGGGACTAGTGTCTTTGAGCAGTTCTTC; CDR3: CASSFDGTSVFEQFF
length: 16; size: NA; V: TRBV4-2; D: TRBD1; J: TRBJ2-3; DNA: TGTGCCAGCAGCCACCGAGACAGGGGGCAAATAGATACGCAGTATTTT; CDR3: CASSHRDRGQIDTQYF
length: 14; size: NA; V: TRBV28; D: NA; J: TRBJ1-5; DNA: TGTGCCAGCAGTTTGGGAAACGGGATTCAGCCCCAGCATTTT; CDR3: CASSLGNGIQPQHF
length: 15; size: NA; V: TRBV9; D: TRBD2; J: TRBJ2-3; DNA: TGTGCCAGCAGCGTTAGCGGGAGTAGCACAGATACGCAGTATTTT; CDR3: CASSVSGSSTDTQYF
length: 14; size: NA; V: TRBV27; D: NA; J: TRBJ2-1; DNA: TGTGCCAGCAGCCTGCCCGCAGGGGACAATGAGCAGTTCTTC; CDR3: CASSLPAGDNEQFF
length: 15; size: NA; V: TRBV6-5; D: TRBD1; J: TRBJ1-5; DNA: TGTGCCAGCAGAGAGGGACAGGGTGACGTCCAGCCCCAGCATTTT; CDR3: CASREGQGDVQPQHF
length: 15; size: NA; V: TRBV5-6; D: TRBD1; J: TRBJ2-1; DNA: TGTGCCAGCAGCTTAACAGGGGTTGTAGGCAATGAGCAGTTCTTC; CDR3: CASSLTGVVGNEQFF
length: 18; size: NA; V: TRBV29-1; D: TRBD2; J: TRBJ2-6; DNA: TGCAGCGTCGCCCGGGGGAGCGGGAGGGAGTATGGGGCCAACGTCCTGACTTTC; CDR3: CSVARGSGREYGANVLTF
length: 15; size: NA; V: TRBV2; D: TRBD2; J: TRBJ2-3; DNA: TGTGCCAGCAGTGAGACTAGCGTTCTCCAAGATACGCAGTATTTT; CDR3: CASSETSVLQDTQYF
length: 14; size: NA; V: TRBV7-8; D: NA; J: TRBJ2-7; DNA: TGTGCCAGCAGCTTAGGGTCAGGGAAATACGAGCAGTACTTC; CDR3: CASSLGSGKYEQYF
length: 16; size: NA; V: TRBV10-3; D: TRBD2; J: TRBJ2-7; DNA: TGTGCCATCAGTGAGTCGGAGGGACTAGCCTCCTACGAGCAGTACTTC; CDR3: CAISESEGLASYEQYF
length: 15; size: NA; V: TRBV19; D: TRBD1; J: TRBJ1-5; DNA: TGTGCCAGTACCTTTGGGACAGGGGGCAATCAGCCCCAGCATTTT; CDR3: CASTFGTGGNQPQHF
length: 15; size: NA; V: TRBV28; D: TRBD2; J: TRBJ2-3; DNA: TGTGCCAGCAAAGCGGGAGGGCCTGGTCTTAATACGCAGTATTTT; CDR3: CASKAGGPGLNTQYF
length: 17; size: NA; V: TRBV7-9; D: TRBD2; J: TRBJ2-7; DNA: TGTGCCAGCAGCCCGAAGCGACTAGCGCAAATCTCCTACGAGCAGTACTTC; CDR3: CASSPKRLAQISYEQYF
length: 15; size: few; V: TRBV2; D: NA; J: TRBJ1-5; DNA: TGTGCCAGCAGTGAAACACGAGGAGTGGGTCAGCCCCAGCATTTT; CDR3: CASSETRGVGQPQHF
length: 14; size: NA; V: TRBV13; D: NA; J: TRBJ2-7; DNA: TGTGCCAGCAGCTTAGCAGGGGGGCAAAACGAGCAGTACTTC; CDR3: CASSLAGGQNEQYF
length: 15; size: once; V: TRBV19; D: TRBD1; J: TRBJ1-1; DNA: TGTGCCAGTAGTATAGAGACAGGGATGAACACTGAAGCTTTCTTT; CDR3: CASSIETGMNTEAFF
length: 14; size: NA; V: TRBV21-1; D: NA; J: TRBJ2-7; DNA: TGTGCCAGCAGCATCCCTAGCGGGAGAGATGAGCAGTACTTC; CDR3: CASSIPSGRDEQYF
length: 13; size: few; V: TRBV4-1; D: NA; J: TRBJ1-2; DNA: TGCGCCAGCAGCCAAGCCACAGGGTATGGCTACACCTTC; CDR3: CASSQATGYGYTF
length: 14; size: NA; V: TRBV19; D: TRBD1; J: TRBJ2-1; DNA: TGTGCCAGTAGTGATGGACAGGGGATAAATGAGCAGTTCTTC; CDR3: CASSDGQGINEQFF
length: 13; size: NA; V: TRBV27; D: TRBD1; J: TRBJ2-7; DNA: TGTGCCAGCAGTTTAGGGACAGACTACGAGCAGTACTTC; CDR3: CASSLGTDYEQYF
length: 14; size: NA; V: TRBV7-9; D: TRBD1; J: TRBJ2-7; DNA: TGTGCCAGCAGCTTAGTGGGGGACAGCTACGAGCAGTACTTC; CDR3: CASSLVGDSYEQYF
length: 12; size: NA; V: TRBV7-2; D: NA; J: TRBJ2-7; DNA: TGTGCCAGCAGCTTAGAACTCTACGAGCAGTACTTC; CDR3: CASSLELYEQYF
length: 15; size: once; V: TRBV28; D: TRBD2; J: TRBJ2-1; DNA: TGTGCCAGCAGACTAGCGGGAGCTGGGAGCAATGAGCAGTTCTTC; CDR3: CASRLAGAGSNEQFF
length: 16; size: NA; V: TRBV7-6; D: TRBD1; J: TRBJ2-7; DNA: TGTGCCAGCAGCTTAGGGGGGACAGGGAAGGACTACGAGCAGTACTTC; CDR3: CASSLGGTGKDYEQYF
length: 16; size: NA; V: TRBV18; D: NA; J: TRBJ1-2; DNA: TGTGCCAGCTCACCTTATGAACAGACGGTCCCTACCGGCTACACCTTC; CDR3: CASSPYEQTVPTGYTF
length: 16; size: NA; V: TRBV5-1; D: TRBD2; J: TRBJ2-7; DNA: TGCGCCAGCAGCCCGGGAGGGAGCGGGAGGGCCTACGAGCAGTACTTC; CDR3: CASSPGGSGRAYEQYF
length: 14; size: NA; V: TRBV5-4; D: NA; J: TRBJ1-6; DNA: TGTGCCAGCAGCCTTTTGGGAGCCAATTCACCCCTCCACTTT; CDR3: CASSLLGANSPLHF
length: 12; size: NA; V: TRBV13; D: NA; J: TRBJ2-3; DNA: TGTGCCAGCACCCTGTCCCCAGATACGCAGTATTTT; CDR3: CASTLSPDTQYF
length: 15; size: NA; V: TRBV6-5; D: TRBD1; J: TRBJ1-4; DNA: TGTGCCAGCAGTTACCACAGGGGGCAGGGTGAAAAACTGTTTTTT; CDR3: CASSYHRGQGEKLFF
length: 12; size: few; V: TRBV10-2; D: NA; J: TRBJ2-7; DNA: TGCGCCACTCAGGGGGGAGCTAGAGAGCAGTACTTC; CDR3: CATQGGAREQYF
length: 13; size: NA; V: TRBV18; D: NA; J: TRBJ1-1; DNA: TGTGCCAGCTCACCTCAAAAGGGGGTCGAAGCTTTCTTT; CDR3: CASSPQKGVEAFF
length: 15; size: NA; V: TRBV10-3; D: TRBD2; J: TRBJ2-7; DNA: TGTGCCATCAGCCCGACTAGCGGGGAGGGGTACGAGCAGTACTTC; CDR3: CAISPTSGEGYEQYF
length: 15; size: NA; V: TRBV19; D: TRBD1; J: TRBJ2-7; DNA: TGTGCCAGTAGTGTGGGGACAGGTCCCCACTACGAGCAGTACTTC; CDR3: CASSVGTGPHYEQYF
length: 16; size: NA; V: TRBV6-4; D: TRBD2; J: TRBJ2-5; DNA: TGTGCCAGCATTCGGACTAGCGGGAGGTTCCAAGAGACCCAGTACTTC; CDR3: CASIRTSGRFQETQYF
length: 18; size: NA; V: TRBV5-5; D: NA; J: TRBJ2-1; DNA: TGTGCCAGCACCCGACAGGCAGGCGGATCAAGCTCCTACAATGAGCAGTTCTTC; CDR3: CASTRQAGGSSSYNEQFF
length: 14; size: NA; V: TRBV27; D: NA; J: TRBJ1-1; DNA: TGTGCCAGCAGTTTAGGGGGACAGAACACTGAAGCTTTCTTT; CDR3: CASSLGGQNTEAFF
length: 15; size: once; V: TRBV18; D: NA; J: TRBJ2-2; DNA: TGTGCCAGCTCACCCTCGTCCGGGAACACCGGGGAGCTGTTTTTT; CDR3: CASSPSSGNTGELFF
length: 11; size: NA; V: TRBV2; D: NA; J: TRBJ2-7; DNA: TGTGCCAGCGCCCCGTCCTACGAGCAGTACTTC; CDR3: CASAPSYEQYF
length: 16; size: NA; V: TRBV5-1; D: TRBD2; J: TRBJ2-3; DNA: TGCGCCAGCAGCTCCCGGACTAGCGGTATCACAGATACGCAGTATTTT; CDR3: CASSSRTSGITDTQYF
length: 12; size: NA; V: TRBV19; D: NA; J: TRBJ1-2; DNA: TGTGCCAGTAGTATCAACGGGGATGGCTACACCTTC; CDR3: CASSINGDGYTF
length: 15; size: NA; V: TRBV5-1; D: TRBD2; J: TRBJ2-7; DNA: TGCGCCAGCAGCTTCGAGCCAGCGGGAACCTACGAGCAGTACTTC; CDR3: CASSFEPAGTYEQYF
length: 16; size: few; V: TRBV11-2; D: TRBD1; J: TRBJ1-1; DNA: TGTGCCAGCAGCCCCCGGACAGGACTACTGAACACTGAAGCTTTCTTT; CDR3: CASSPRTGLLNTEAFF
length: 14; size: NA; V: TRBV2; D: NA; J: TRBJ1-1; DNA: TGTGCCAGCAGTGAACAGGGACCTAGCGAGGAAGCTTTCTTT; CDR3: CASSEQGPSEEAFF
length: 15; size: NA; V: TRBV7-9; D: TRBD1; J: TRBJ2-7; DNA: TGTTCCAGCAGCTTCGGACAGGGGAGCTCCTACGAGCAGTACTTC; CDR3: CSSSFGQGSSYEQYF
length: 14; size: NA; V: TRBV16; D: NA; J: TRBJ1-1; DNA: TGTGCCAGCAGCCAAATGGGGGGGAACACTGAAGCTTTCTTT; CDR3: CASSQMGGNTEAFF
length: 14; size: NA; V: TRBV19; D: TRBD1; J: TRBJ2-5; DNA: TGTGCCAGTACCCGGGACAGGGCTAGTCAGACCCAGTACTTC; CDR3: CASTRDRASQTQYF
length: 13; size: once; V: TRBV10-2; D: NA; J: TRBJ1-2; DNA: TGCGCCAGCTTGGGACAACCGCTCTATGGCTACACCTTC; CDR3: CASLGQPLYGYTF
length: 14; size: NA; V: TRBV5-1; D: TRBD2; J: TRBJ2-1; DNA: TGCGCCAGCAGCTTGGTGGGGAGGGTGGATGAGCAGTTCTTC; CDR3: CASSLVGRVDEQFF
length: 16; size: NA; V: TRBV2; D: TRBD2; J: TRBJ2-3; DNA: TGTGCCAGCAGTGAGTATCTAGCGGGAGGCGCAGATACGCAGTATTTT; CDR3: CASSEYLAGGADTQYF